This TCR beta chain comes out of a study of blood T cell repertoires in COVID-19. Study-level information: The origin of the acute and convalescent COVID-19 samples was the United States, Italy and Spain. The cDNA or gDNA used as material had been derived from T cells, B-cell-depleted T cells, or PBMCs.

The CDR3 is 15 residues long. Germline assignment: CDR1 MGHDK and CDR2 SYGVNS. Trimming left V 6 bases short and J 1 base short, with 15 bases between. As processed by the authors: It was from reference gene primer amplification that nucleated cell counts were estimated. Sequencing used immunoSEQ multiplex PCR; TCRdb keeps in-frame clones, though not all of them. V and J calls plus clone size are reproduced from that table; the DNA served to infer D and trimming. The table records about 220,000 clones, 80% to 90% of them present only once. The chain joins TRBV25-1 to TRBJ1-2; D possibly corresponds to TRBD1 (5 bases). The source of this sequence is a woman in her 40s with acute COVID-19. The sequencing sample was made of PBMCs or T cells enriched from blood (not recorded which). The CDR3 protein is CASSGTRGINYGYTF. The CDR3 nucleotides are TGTGCCAGCAGCGGGACTCGAGGGATTAACTATGGCTACACCTTC.